This T cell receptor (beta chain) was observed in a study of human T cells and chemical hapten exposure. Across the whole study: For sensitization, 2% DPC was applied to a roughly 2 cm by roughly 2 cm patch of upper inner arm skin. Patch tests applied 0.01% DPC to the upper back and were scored after 6 days.

Notes on this clonotype: Its antigen is as yet unknown.

Unique molecular identifiers were attached to individual cDNA molecules during library preparation. TCRdb passed the RACE reads through MiXCR, listing each CDR3 protein once. The repertoire holds just under 350,000 distinct CDR3 sequences, with around 7% as singletons. Trimming stripped 3 bases from V and 1 base from J, with 7 bases between. The CDR3 covers 14 residues. CDR1 and CDR2 from the germline V gene are LGHNA and YNFKEQ. Regarding time point: patch test 1, 2 weeks after DPC sensitization. Treatment in this sample: therapeutic diphenylcyclopropenone sensitization with weekly scalp DPC. Study outcomes and limitations: DPC sensitization did not alter TCRs above 1 in 1000 frequency.

The receptor comes from a young woman with alopecia areata. Some clones in this sample may be carry-over from other donors' samples. The chain combines TRBV4-2 with TRBJ1-5; D call uncertain. Material: whole blood, obtained in connection with sensitization to the hapten diphenylcyclopropenone (DPC). The CDR3 DNA reads TGTGCCAGCAGCCAGTTCAAGAGCAATCAGCCCCAGCATTTT. This encodes CASSQFKSNQPQHF.